Listed below are T cell receptor beta chains from one sample, sequenced in a study of post-analysis software for immune sequencing data. TCRdb passed the PCR reads through MiXCR, listing each CDR3 protein once. The sample shows fewer than 600,000 distinct CDR3 sequences, under 55% of them seen only once. Source material: blood. The source is a girl aged 5-17 years with multiple sclerosis. CDR3s include the opening cysteine and the closing phenylalanine or tryptophan. The order of the fields is J gene, CDR3 length, clone size, V gene, D gene, CDR3 protein, CDR3 DNA. D genes are given only for firm matches. The size entry is marked missing in some rows and otherwise reads once, few, many or a size class.

j_call: TRBJ2-1; cdr3_length: 15; clone_size: few; v_call: TRBV15; d_call: -; cdr3_aa: CATRPSGLSYNEQFF; cdr3_nt: TGTGCCACCCGCCCATCGGGACTCTCCTACAATGAGCAGTTCTTC
j_call: TRBJ2-1; cdr3_length: 15; clone_size: -; v_call: TRBV20-1; d_call: -; cdr3_aa: CSAPRDNVDYNEQFF; cdr3_nt: TGCAGTGCCCCCAGGGACAATGTGGACTACAATGAGCAGTTCTTC
j_call: TRBJ1-5; cdr3_length: 15; clone_size: few; v_call: TRBV6-1; d_call: TRBD1; cdr3_aa: CASSGGGSESQPQHF; cdr3_nt: TGTGCCAGCAGTGGAGGGGGCTCGGAGAGTCAGCCCCAGCATTTT
j_call: TRBJ2-7; cdr3_length: 13; clone_size: -; v_call: TRBV15; d_call: -; cdr3_aa: CATSRARAYEQYF; cdr3_nt: TGTGCCACCAGCAGAGCACGGGCCTACGAGCAGTACTTC
j_call: TRBJ2-3; cdr3_length: 16; clone_size: -; v_call: TRBV3-1; d_call: -; cdr3_aa: CASSQEGVSGTDTQYF; cdr3_nt: TGTGCCAGCAGCCAAGAGGGCGTTAGCGGCACAGATACGCAGTATTTT
j_call: TRBJ2-7; cdr3_length: 17; clone_size: few; v_call: TRBV25-1; d_call: TRBD1; cdr3_aa: CASSESSGTGSFYEQYF; cdr3_nt: TGTGCCAGCAGTGAGTCTTCCGGGACAGGGTCCTTCTACGAGCAGTACTTC
j_call: TRBJ2-1; cdr3_length: 15; clone_size: -; v_call: TRBV7-2; d_call: -; cdr3_aa: CASGTLGVAYNEQFF; cdr3_nt: TGTGCCAGCGGTACCTTGGGCGTCGCCTACAATGAGCAGTTCTTC
j_call: TRBJ1-1; cdr3_length: 14; clone_size: -; v_call: TRBV20-1; d_call: -; cdr3_aa: CSANIGQLKTEAFF; cdr3_nt: TGCAGTGCAAACATTGGACAGTTAAAAACTGAAGCTTTCTTT
j_call: TRBJ1-5; cdr3_length: 16; clone_size: -; v_call: TRBV7-9; d_call: -; cdr3_aa: CASSPGGTSSNQPQHF; cdr3_nt: TGTGCCAGCAGCCCTGGGGGTACATCTAGCAATCAGCCCCAGCATTTT
j_call: TRBJ2-1; cdr3_length: 16; clone_size: -; v_call: TRBV20-1; d_call: TRBD2; cdr3_aa: CSARDWTSGTTNEQFF; cdr3_nt: TGCAGTGCTAGAGACTGGACTAGCGGGACGACCAATGAGCAGTTCTTC
j_call: TRBJ1-2; cdr3_length: 12; clone_size: -; v_call: TRBV29-1; d_call: -; cdr3_aa: CSGGDSGYGYTF; cdr3_nt: TGCAGCGGGGGTGACAGCGGCTATGGCTACACCTTC
j_call: TRBJ2-7; cdr3_length: 14; clone_size: once; v_call: TRBV20-1; d_call: -; cdr3_aa: CSAKTRDFAHEQYF; cdr3_nt: TGCAGTGCCAAAACTCGGGACTTTGCCCACGAGCAGTACTTC
j_call: TRBJ1-4; cdr3_length: 15; clone_size: few; v_call: TRBV25-1; d_call: -; cdr3_aa: CASSGFGTPNEKLFF; cdr3_nt: TGTGCCAGCAGTGGCTTCGGGACCCCCAATGAAAAACTGTTTTTT
j_call: TRBJ2-4; cdr3_length: 15; clone_size: many; v_call: TRBV7-3; d_call: TRBD2; cdr3_aa: CASSLAGGTKNIQYF; cdr3_nt: TGTGCCAGCAGCTTAGCGGGAGGAACCAAAAACATTCAGTACTTC
j_call: TRBJ2-7; cdr3_length: 15; clone_size: few; v_call: TRBV28; d_call: TRBD1; cdr3_aa: CASSGEEGAIYEQYF; cdr3_nt: TGTGCCAGCAGCGGGGAAGAGGGGGCTATCTACGAGCAGTACTTC
j_call: TRBJ1-2; cdr3_length: 15; clone_size: -; v_call: TRBV12-3/TRBV12-4; d_call: -; cdr3_aa: CASSLAATAQRGYTF; cdr3_nt: TGTGCCAGCAGTTTAGCGGCCACAGCACAACGAGGCTACACCTTC
j_call: TRBJ2-3; cdr3_length: 14; clone_size: -; v_call: TRBV28; d_call: TRBD1; cdr3_aa: CASTYDRGTDTQYF; cdr3_nt: TGTGCCAGCACCTATGACAGGGGCACAGATACGCAGTATTTT
j_call: TRBJ2-1; cdr3_length: 15; clone_size: -; v_call: TRBV6-6; d_call: -; cdr3_aa: CASSRTLTFGDEQFF; cdr3_nt: TGTGCCAGCAGTCGGACATTAACCTTCGGCGATGAGCAGTTCTTC
j_call: TRBJ2-7; cdr3_length: 14; clone_size: -; v_call: TRBV20-1; d_call: TRBD2; cdr3_aa: CSASGLATTYEQYF; cdr3_nt: TGCAGTGCTAGTGGACTAGCGACTACCTACGAGCAGTACTTC
j_call: TRBJ1-5; cdr3_length: 11; clone_size: -; v_call: TRBV6-4; d_call: -; cdr3_aa: CASSGPSVQHF; cdr3_nt: TGTGCCAGCAGTGGCCCGTCGGTCCAGCATTTT
j_call: TRBJ2-1; cdr3_length: 15; clone_size: -; v_call: TRBV7-9; d_call: -; cdr3_aa: CASSFKDSSYNEQFF; cdr3_nt: TGTGCCAGCAGCTTTAAGGATAGCTCCTACAATGAGCAGTTCTTC
j_call: TRBJ1-2; cdr3_length: 13; clone_size: many; v_call: TRBV20-1; d_call: -; cdr3_aa: CSATPGGRYGYTF; cdr3_nt: TGCAGTGCTACTCCGGGAGGTCGATATGGCTACACCTTC
j_call: TRBJ2-1; cdr3_length: 16; clone_size: few; v_call: TRBV9; d_call: TRBD2; cdr3_aa: CASSVGVAGGRDEQFF; cdr3_nt: TGTGCCAGCAGCGTAGGGGTAGCGGGAGGGCGCGATGAGCAGTTCTTC
j_call: TRBJ2-4; cdr3_length: 17; clone_size: many; v_call: TRBV14; d_call: TRBD2; cdr3_aa: CASSQDGVAGARNIQYF; cdr3_nt: TGTGCCAGCAGCCAAGATGGGGTAGCGGGAGCCCGCAACATTCAGTACTTC
j_call: TRBJ2-5; cdr3_length: 17; clone_size: few; v_call: TRBV4-1; d_call: TRBD2; cdr3_aa: CASSQGELAGGQETQYF; cdr3_nt: TGCGCCAGCAGCCAAGGGGAACTAGCGGGAGGACAAGAGACCCAGTACTTC
j_call: TRBJ1-6; cdr3_length: 14; clone_size: -; v_call: TRBV27; d_call: -; cdr3_aa: CASRRRDGDSPLHF; cdr3_nt: TGTGCCAGCAGACGGAGGGACGGGGATTCACCCCTCCACTTT
j_call: TRBJ2-3; cdr3_length: 18; clone_size: -; v_call: TRBV7-2; d_call: TRBD2; cdr3_aa: CASSLVFNSGRFVNTQYF; cdr3_nt: TGTGCCAGCAGCTTAGTTTTTAATAGCGGGAGATTTGTAAATACGCAGTATTTT
j_call: TRBJ2-1; cdr3_length: 14; clone_size: -; v_call: TRBV28; d_call: TRBD2; cdr3_aa: CASSRSGGNNEQFF; cdr3_nt: TGTGCCAGCAGCCGTAGCGGGGGCAACAATGAGCAGTTCTTC
j_call: TRBJ2-5; cdr3_length: 14; clone_size: -; v_call: TRBV5-1; d_call: -; cdr3_aa: CASSFEQPPETQYF; cdr3_nt: TGCGCCAGCAGCTTCGAACAGCCCCCAGAGACCCAGTACTTC
j_call: TRBJ2-1; cdr3_length: 14; clone_size: many; v_call: TRBV29-1; d_call: TRBD2; cdr3_aa: CSGVRAGTTNEQFF; cdr3_nt: TGCAGCGGCGTACGAGCGGGAACTACCAATGAGCAGTTCTTC
j_call: TRBJ2-6; cdr3_length: 18; clone_size: few; v_call: TRBV28; d_call: -; cdr3_aa: CASSFRSGYISGANVLTF; cdr3_nt: TGTGCCAGCAGTTTTCGCTCAGGGTACATCTCTGGGGCCAACGTCCTGACTTTC
j_call: TRBJ1-4; cdr3_length: 14; clone_size: few; v_call: TRBV5-1; d_call: -; cdr3_aa: CASSPEPTNEKRFF; cdr3_nt: TGCGCCAGCAGCCCGGAACCAACTAATGAAAAACGGTTTTTT
j_call: TRBJ2-1; cdr3_length: 13; clone_size: -; v_call: TRBV5-6; d_call: TRBD1; cdr3_aa: CASSLGYRGEQFF; cdr3_nt: TGTGCCAGCAGCTTGGGGTACAGGGGTGAGCAGTTCTTC
j_call: TRBJ2-5; cdr3_length: 16; clone_size: -; v_call: TRBV28; d_call: TRBD1; cdr3_aa: CASSSPRTGSQETQYF; cdr3_nt: TGTGCCAGCAGTTCTCCTCGGACAGGTTCTCAAGAGACCCAGTACTTC
j_call: TRBJ1-5; cdr3_length: 14; clone_size: -; v_call: TRBV20-1; d_call: -; cdr3_aa: CSARAGRSDRPQHF; cdr3_nt: TGCAGTGCTAGAGCGGGCAGGTCCGATCGGCCCCAGCATTTT
j_call: TRBJ1-5; cdr3_length: 14; clone_size: few; v_call: TRBV4-1; d_call: -; cdr3_aa: CASSQVGGNQPQHF; cdr3_nt: TGCGCCAGCAGCCAGGTGGGCGGCAATCAGCCCCAGCATTTT
j_call: TRBJ2-1; cdr3_length: 15; clone_size: -; v_call: TRBV6-4; d_call: TRBD2; cdr3_aa: CASSDSTSGSNEQFF; cdr3_nt: TGTGCCAGCAGTGACTCGACTAGCGGGAGCAATGAGCAGTTCTTC